The rows below give T cell receptor beta chains drawn from one sample of a study of early T cells in non-severe SARS-CoV-2 infection. MiXCR, run by TCRdb on the 5' RACE reads, gives a single entry per CDR3 protein. The sample holds 90,000 or so distinct CDR3 sequences; 15% are singletons and the top ten take roughly 6%. The sample taken for sequencing was whole blood. All receptors derive from an adult who was a healthcare worker with PCR-confirmed SARS-CoV-2 infection or an uninfected control (not recorded which). The CDR3 runs from the conserved cysteine through the conserved F or W. D genes are given only for firm matches. Where a row states a size, it is once, few, many or the class of an expanded clone; other rows omit it.

size	D	V	J	DNA	CDR3
few	-	TRBV7-2	TRBJ1-2	TGTGCCAGCAGCTTATTACCTAGGGATAACTATGGCTACACCTTC	CASSLLPRDNYGYTF
-	-	TRBV28	TRBJ1-2	TGTGCCAGCAGTTTATGGGGATTCGAGGGCTACACCTTC	CASSLWGFEGYTF
few	-	TRBV25-1	TRBJ1-1	TGTGCCAGCGGAGACACGACAATTGAAGCTTTCTTT	CASGDTTIEAFF
few	-	TRBV20-1	TRBJ1-4	TGCAGTGCTAGCCTGCAGGGGTCCGCAACTAATGAAAAACTGTTTTTT	CSASLQGSATNEKLFF
-	TRBD1	TRBV12-3/TRBV12-4	TRBJ2-7	TGTGCCAGCAGAACCGGGACAGGGCTGACCGAGCAGTACTTC	CASRTGTGLTEQYF
-	-	TRBV4-1	TRBJ2-2	TGCGCCAGCAGCCCTAGCCCTTCGTCCGGGGAGCTGTTTTTT	CASSPSPSSGELFF
-	-	TRBV20-1	TRBJ2-3	TGCAGTGCTGCATCTAGCGCAAACACAGATACGCAGTATTTT	CSAASSANTDTQYF
-	-	TRBV28	TRBJ1-1	TGTGCCAGCAGTTCCCTAAAGGCGGGAGCTTTCTTT	CASSSLKAGAFF
many	-	TRBV5-1	TRBJ2-2	TGCGCCAGCAGCTTGGCGCCCTCCTACACCGGGGAGCTGTTTTTT	CASSLAPSYTGELFF
many	-	TRBV7-3	TRBJ2-3	TGTGCCAGCAGCTTATTGGGAACCACAGATACGCAGTATTTT	CASSLLGTTDTQYF
many	-	TRBV7-2	TRBJ1-5	TGTGCCAGCAGTTTAGCGCTGGGCCAGCCCCAGCATTTT	CASSLALGQPQHF
-	TRBD2	TRBV5-1	TRBJ2-3	TGCGCCAGCAGCTTGGAGGGGCGAAGCGGGAGGGATACGCAGTATTTT	CASSLEGRSGRDTQYF
-	-	TRBV27	TRBJ2-1	TGTGCCAGCACCAACTTCGAGGGGATCCCCTACAATGAGCAGTTCTTC	CASTNFEGIPYNEQFF
-	-	TRBV20-1	TRBJ2-1	TGCAGTGCTAGGAACTGGCAGTTCTTC	CSARNWQFF
few	TRBD2	TRBV5-4	TRBJ2-7	TGTGCCAGCAGCTCGGGACTAGCGGGAGTAGCGGACGAGCAGTACTTC	CASSSGLAGVADEQYF
few	-	TRBV5-1	TRBJ2-5	TGCGCCAGCAGCTTGTTGGGGTTTCAAGAGACCCAGTACTTC	CASSLLGFQETQYF
-	TRBD2	TRBV29-1	TRBJ2-4	TGCAGCGTTTGGGGGGGAGGAAACATTCAGTACTTC	CSVWGGGNIQYF
-	TRBD2	TRBV12-3/TRBV12-4	TRBJ2-7	TGTGCCAGCACCACTAGCGGGAGATCCGACGAGCAGTACTTC	CASTTSGRSDEQYF
-	TRBD2	TRBV27	TRBJ2-3	TGTGCCAGCAGTTCGGAAGCTAGCGGAAACACAGATACGCAGTATTTT	CASSSEASGNTDTQYF
-	TRBD2	TRBV7-6	TRBJ2-1	TGTGCCAGCAGCTTATCCGGGACTACGATCTACAATGAGCAGTTCTTC	CASSLSGTTIYNEQFF
many	-	TRBV29-1	TRBJ2-5	TGCAGCGTTCCACTTGGTGAGACCCAGTACTTC	CSVPLGETQYF
many	-	TRBV6-1	TRBJ2-2	TGTGCCAGCAGTGTGCAGGGGAGGACCGGGGAGCTGTTTTTT	CASSVQGRTGELFF
few	-	TRBV6-2/TRBV6-3	TRBJ2-4	TGTGCCAGCAGTTATGGAGGGATCAAAAACATTCAGTACTTC	CASSYGGIKNIQYF
-	-	TRBV11-2	TRBJ2-3	TGTGCCAGCAGCTTAGCCGGGGCGATCGATACGCAGTATTTT	CASSLAGAIDTQYF
few	-	TRBV4-1	TRBJ2-7	TGCGCCAGCAGCCAAGTACAGGGACAGCAGTACTTC	CASSQVQGQQYF
-	TRBD2	TRBV20-1	TRBJ2-5	TGCAGTGCCCAGCGGGAACAGACCCAGTACTTC	CSAQREQTQYF
many	-	TRBV20-1	TRBJ1-2	TGCAGTGCTAGTAGGGGGGCCTACTATGGCTACACCTTC	CSASRGAYYGYTF
-	-	TRBV9	TRBJ1-4	TGTGCCAGCAGCTCCGGAGAGGAAAAACTGTTTTTT	CASSSGEEKLFF
many	TRBD2	TRBV20-1	TRBJ2-7	TGCAGTGCTAGGGGACTAGCGGGAGTTTACGAGCAGTACTTC	CSARGLAGVYEQYF
few	-	TRBV9	TRBJ2-2	TGTGCCAGCAGCGCTAGGGTCAGCGGGGAGCTGTTTTTT	CASSARVSGELFF
few	TRBD2	TRBV7-2	TRBJ2-6	TGTGCCAGCAGCGCGGAGGCAGGGACTAGCTCTGGGGCCAACGTCCTGACTTTC	CASSAEAGTSSGANVLTF
-	-	TRBV7-9	TRBJ2-7	TGTGCCAGCAGCTTAGGTAGGCGGAACAACCCCTACGAGCAGTACTTC	CASSLGRRNNPYEQYF
-	-	TRBV28	TRBJ1-1	TGTGCCAGCAGTTTGACAGTCCAAATGAACACTGAAGCTTTCTTT	CASSLTVQMNTEAFF
few	-	TRBV11-2	TRBJ1-4	TGTGCCAGCAGCCCAAGAGGCCCGACGGGAGAAAAACTGTTTTTT	CASSPRGPTGEKLFF
-	TRBD1	TRBV20-1	TRBJ1-3	TGCAGTGCTTTCGACAGGGCTGGAAACACCATATATTTT	CSAFDRAGNTIYF
-	-	TRBV9	TRBJ2-3	TGTGCCAGCAGCGTGACGACTAGTTACACAGATACGCAGTATTTT	CASSVTTSYTDTQYF